This TCR beta chain was identified in a study of cytomegalovirus exposure and HLA in healthy donors. In the PCR, 60 Vbeta and 13 Jbeta primers were used. The repertoire was sequenced with immunoSEQ multiplex PCR; TCRdb's copy has only in-frame clones and lacks some. The sample records about 160,000 clones, about 71% being singletons. Of note for this clone: Antigen: not known.

The study's findings and limits: CMV serostatus stood as the only immune exposure information on hand.

Sequencing used PBMCs. The TCR sequence derives from a young woman in good health and CMV-seronegative.

The CDR3 region is CASRHRQNNNSPLHF. The CDR3 coding sequence is TGTGCCAGCAGGCACAGACAAAATAATAATTCACCCCTCCACTTT. The chain combines TRBV7-6 with TRBJ1-6, with D unclear. Trimming pared 6 bases from V and 5 bases from J, leaving 14 bases between. Germline CDR1 SGHVS, CDR2 FNYEAQ. CDR3 length: 15 residues.